Listed below are T cell receptor beta chains from one sample, sequenced in a study of T cell changes during pregnancy in multiple sclerosis. Produced via immunoSEQ multiplex PCR; TCRdb's table is partial and in-frame only. Of some 60,000 clones in the sample, roughly 93% were seen once. The sample consisted of peripheral blood, taken after pregnancy. These receptors originate from a female donor with multiple sclerosis, enrolled in a pregnancy study. The CDR3 runs from the conserved cysteine through the conserved F or W. The D gene is left open where the match is weak. The size field is filled for only some rows; it gives once, few, many or a size class.

clone_size j_call d_call v_call cdr3_aa cdr3_nt
NA TRBJ2-2 NA TRBV5-6 CASSWRGDNTGELFF TGTGCCAGCAGCTGGCGCGGGGATAACACCGGGGAGCTGTTTTTT
NA TRBJ2-1 NA TRBV9 CASSVEDSSYNEQFF TGTGCCAGCAGCGTAGAAGACAGCTCCTACAATGAGCAGTTCTTC
NA TRBJ2-1 NA TRBV7-9 CASSTIQRYEQFF TGTGCCAGCAGCACAATACAGCGGTATGAGCAGTTCTTC
NA TRBJ2-6 TRBD2 TRBV19 CASSMARLAGGSGANVLTF TGTGCCAGTAGTATGGCCAGACTAGCGGGGGGATCTGGGGCCAACGTCCTGACTTTC
NA TRBJ1-2 NA TRBV5-3 CARKEYRTEANYGYTF TGTGCCAGAAAAGAATATAGGACAGAGGCTAACTATGGCTACACCTTC
once TRBJ2-5 NA TRBV19 CASSRDNQETQYF TGTGCCAGTAGTCGGGACAACCAAGAGACCCAGTACTTC
NA TRBJ2-1 NA TRBV7-2 CASSLAANYNEQFF TGTGCCAGCAGCTTAGCAGCGAACTACAATGAGCAGTTCTTC
NA TRBJ1-2 NA TRBV19 CASSISVYGYTF TGTGCCAGTAGTATATCCGTCTATGGCTACACCTTC
NA TRBJ2-5 TRBD1 TRBV6-6 CASSSTDREQETQYF TGTGCCAGCAGTTCTACGGACAGGGAGCAAGAGACCCAGTACTTC
once TRBJ2-3 NA TRBV7-9 CASSPGLLAQDTQYF TGTGCCAGCAGCCCCGGACTTTTAGCCCAGGATACGCAGTATTTT
NA TRBJ2-1 TRBD1 TRBV5-4 CASSFRDRSYNEQFF TGTGCCAGCAGCTTCCGGGACAGGTCTTACAATGAGCAGTTCTTC
once TRBJ2-7 TRBD2 TRBV28 CASRNIAGSSYEQYF TGTGCCAGCAGAAATATAGCGGGGAGCTCCTACGAGCAGTACTTC
NA TRBJ2-5 NA TRBV27 CASSLGGYQETQYF TGTGCCAGCAGTTTGGGCGGGTACCAAGAGACCCAGTACTTC
NA TRBJ1-2 TRBD1 TRBV19 CASGSRTGSARGYTF TGTGCCAGTGGTTCCCGGACAGGCTCGGCGAGGGGCTACACCTTC
NA TRBJ2-5 NA TRBV7-2 CASSSSLLREAQYF TGTGCCAGCAGCTCCTCCCTTCTTCGAGAGGCCCAGTACTTC
NA TRBJ1-4 NA TRBV21-1 CASRGGSEKLFF TGTGCCAGCAGGGGAGGTTCAGAAAAACTGTTTTTT
NA TRBJ1-2 TRBD1 TRBV7-9 CASSLGGGQDDYGYTF TGTGCCAGCAGCTTAGGGGGCGGACAGGACGACTATGGCTACACCTTC
NA TRBJ2-7 NA TRBV19 CASSITVTYEQYF TGTGCCAGTAGTATAACAGTAACCTACGAGCAGTACTTC
NA TRBJ2-5 TRBD2 TRBV6-5 CASSSIAGAFETQYF TGTGCCAGCAGTTCCATAGCGGGAGCTTTTGAGACCCAGTACTTC
NA TRBJ1-5 NA TRBV21-1 CASSKGRGQGGSAQHF TGTGCCAGCAGCAAAGGGAGGGGACAGGGGGGGTCGGCCCAGCATTTT
once TRBJ1-5 NA TRBV6-1 CASRRGGQSNQPQHF TGTGCCAGCAGGAGGGGGGGGCAGTCCAATCAGCCCCAGCATTTT
NA TRBJ2-3 TRBD2 TRBV30 CAWSVLAGGTDTQYF TGTGCCTGGAGTGTACTAGCGGGAGGTACAGATACGCAGTATTTT
few TRBJ1-1 TRBD1 TRBV7-9 CASSSAGGTEAFF TGTGCCAGCAGCTCCGCAGGGGGGACTGAAGCTTTCTTT
NA TRBJ2-1 TRBD2 TRBV7-2 CASSLEGGLAGGYNEQFF TGTGCCAGCAGCTTAGAAGGCGGGCTAGCGGGAGGCTACAATGAGCAGTTCTTC